The source of this T cell receptor beta chain is a study of blood T cell repertoires in COVID-19. The wider study: The United States, Italy and Spain provided the acute and convalescent COVID-19 samples.

Authors' processing steps: Reference gene primers were amplified, and this amplification served to estimate nucleated cell counts. Profiled with immunoSEQ multiplex PCR; TCRdb holds only in-frame clones, not every one. The V and J calls and clone size are taken from that table; D and trimming were inferred from the DNA. This table holds under 200,000 clones, about 86% found once. CDR1 is SQVTM and CDR2 is ANQGSEA in the germline V gene. The length of the CDR3 is 15 residues. The V end was cut by 2 bases, the J end by 2 bases, with 15 bases between. Sequenced: PBMCs or T cells enriched from blood (not recorded which). This chain uses TRBV29-1 with TRBJ1-1; D is uncertain. This receptor was identified in a woman aged 45-65 years in a cohort exposed to, infected with or recovered from COVID-19 (not recorded which). The CDR3 DNA is TGCAGCGTTGAACCATACCTTACAGTTAACACTGAAGCTTTCTTT. Protein product: CSVEPYLTVNTEAFF.